This entry lists 29 T cell receptor beta chains sequenced from one sample in a study of T cells in Graves' hyperthyroidism and ophthalmopathy. Amplification targeted TCR beta CDR3 regions from RNA transcripts. TCR CDR3 underwent first-round RT-PCR with the HTBI primer set. In TCRdb, the multiplex PCR reads were re-called with MiXCR into one record per CDR3 protein. Here the sample spans nearly 600,000 distinct CDR3 sequences, approximately 15% being singletons. The sequenced sample was blood. All receptors derive from a woman in her 30s with Graves' hyperthyroidism that later progressed to Graves' ophthalmopathy.

This clonotype occurred many times. The chain links TRBV29-1 to TRBJ1-1; no clear D. This CDR3 contains 14 residues. Trimming took off 3 bases at V and 4 bases at J, with 15 bases between the two ends. The germline CDR1 and CDR2 sequences are SQVTM and ANQGSEA. CDR3 in amino acids: CSVDAGSWSTEAFF. CDR3 DNA: TGCAGCGTTGATGCGGGTTCTTGGAGCACTGAAGCTTTCTTT.

This clonotype came up a few times. The chain uses TRBV7-9 and TRBJ1-5, with a weak D call TRBD1 (5 bases). The CDR3 length is 17 residues. V was clipped by 4 bases and J by 2 bases, with 18 bases between them. The germline V gene has CDR1 SEHNR and CDR2 FQNEAQ (reference sequence). The CDR3 coding sequence is TGTGCCAGCAGCTCGGCTCGGGGGTCAATAGGCAATCAGCCCCAGCATTTT. It encodes CASSSARGSIGNQPQHF.

This clonotype came up many times. The J gene is TRBJ1-1, the V gene TRBV6-1; D is ambiguous. The CDR3 runs to 20 residues. V lost 4 bases and J lost 6, with 33 bases in between. The germline gives CDR1 MNHNS, CDR2 SASEGT. The CDR3 nucleotides are TGTGCCAGCAGTGGGCTGGGTTCGGCAGGACGGACCTTTTCTGGCGCTGAAGCTTTCTTT. Translated, it gives CASSGLGSAGRTFSGAEAFF.

This clonotype has a count of ten or more. The gene calls are TRBV29-1 and TRBJ2-1, with 8 bases matching TRBD2. V was pared by 7 bases and J by 0 bases, with 5 bases of the junction left unmatched. The V gene's germline CDR1 is SQVTM and CDR2 ANQGSEA. The CDR3 contains 14 residues. CDR3: CSAGGRLSYNEQFF. The CDR3 DNA is TGCAGCGCTGGCGGGAGGCTCTCCTACAATGAGCAGTTCTTC.

There are many counts of this clonotype. This chain links TRBV20-1 with TRBJ1-4; 7 bases align to TRBD1. CDR1 is DFQATT, CDR2 SNEGSKA, per germline (reference sequence). Trimming took 6 bases from V and 4 from J; bases not matched to a gene: 8. There are 14 residues in the CDR3. As DNA, the CDR3 is TGCAGTGCCCTAGGGGGCGGAGATAATGAAAAACTGTTTTTT. Protein product: CSALGGGDNEKLFF.

The V and J genes are TRBV15 and TRBJ2-2, with no clear D. V gave up 1 base and J gave up 2 bases, with 8 bases separating them. Germline V gene lookup returns CDR1 LNHNV and CDR2 YYDKDF (reference sequence). There are 15 residues in the CDR3. This chain's CDR3 is CATSRVDLNTGELFF. The CDR3 DNA reads TGTGCCACCAGCAGAGTCGACTTAAACACCGGGGAGCTGTTTTTT.

In this sample, this clonotype turned up many times. This chain joins TRBV19 and TRBJ1-6; 7 positions match TRBD1. Germline loops: CDR1 LNHDA, CDR2 SQIVND (reference sequence). The CDR3 runs 15 residues. After removal of 4 bases from V and 10 bases from J, the junction contained 10 bases not matched to a gene. This CDR3 is CASSKGTGVVSPLHF. The CDR3 DNA is TGTGCCAGTAGTAAGGGAACAGGGGTTGTATCACCCCTCCACTTT. The variable domain in full, completed from reference TRBV19 and TRBJ1-6, reads DGGITQSPKYLFRKEGQNVTLSCEQNLNHDAMYWYRQDPGQGLRLIYYSQIVNDFQKGDIAEGYSVSREKKESFPLTVTSAQKNPTAFYLCASSKGTGVVSPLHFGNGTRLTVT.

This clonotype has a count of ten or more. The chain carries TRBV27 and TRBJ2-1; D uncertain. Trimming left V 2 bases short and J 0 bases short, with 23 bases between. CDR1 and CDR2 from the germline V gene are MNHEY and SMNVEV (reference sequence). The CDR3 is made up of 20 amino acids. The CDR3 loop is CASSLRVRVTDFSSYNEQFF. The CDR3 DNA sequence: TGTGCCAGCAGTTTAAGGGTACGCGTAACGGATTTTAGCTCCTACAATGAGCAGTTCTTC.

This clonotype has a count of ten or more. The chain has TRBV3-1 and TRBJ2-2; TRBD2 matches 11 bases. With 1 base clipped from V and 4 bases from J, the junction kept 8 bases outside the gene matches. Germline-derived CDR1 and CDR2 are LGHDT and YNNKEL (reference sequence). CDR3 length equals 18 residues. The CDR3 spells CASSQVLAGAGSTGELFF. The CDR3 DNA is TGTGCCAGCAGCCAAGTACTAGCGGGAGCGGGTAGCACCGGGGAGCTGTTTTTT.

This chain uses TRBV4-1 with TRBJ2-2; 7 positions agree with TRBD1. This CDR3 comprises 16 residues. Germline lookup yields CDR1 MGHRA and CDR2 YSYEKL. The V segment lost 4 bases and the J segment 3 bases; nucleotides outside the gene matches: 8. The CDR3 bases are TGCGCCAGCAGCCCACTAGGAACAGGGGACACCGGGGAGCTGTTTTTT. Its translation: CASSPLGTGDTGELFF.

This clonotype has only one observation. In nucleotides, the CDR3 is TGTGCCAGCAGTGTTCCGTACAATGAGCAGTTCTTC. Its translation: CASSVPYNEQFF. V and J are TRBV25-1 and TRBJ2-1; D remains ambiguous. The CDR3 totals 12 residues. In germline, CDR1 is MGHDK, CDR2 SYGVNS. The V end lost 4 bases, the J end lost 4 bases, and 5 bases lay between the germline ends.

For this clonotype: A much bigger clone sits one base away, suggesting this may be a read error. The CDR3 protein is CRVVRPTGEETQYF. The CDR3 bases are TGCAGAGTGGTACGTCCGACAGGGGAAGAGACCCAGTACTTC. V and J are TRBV29-1 and TRBJ2-5; the match to TRBD1 covers 8 bases. The germline gives CDR1 SQVTM, CDR2 ANQGSEA. The CDR3 consists of 14 residues.

This clonotype was seen repeatedly, ten times or more. This rearrangement joins TRBV6-2 or TRBV6-3 to TRBJ2-5, with a weak D call TRBD2 (6 bases). CDR3 length equals 14 residues. Trimming stripped 7 bases from V and 5 bases from J, with 17 bases between. Germline lookup yields CDR1 MNHEY and CDR2 SVGEGT. The CDR3 DNA follows: TGTGCCAGCACCCGTAGCGGTTGGAAGGAGACCCAGTACTTC. Its translation is CASTRSGWKETQYF.

As to this clonotype: A much larger clone differs by one base, so this may be a read error. The genes are TRBV30 and TRBJ1-1; tentatively, D is TRBD1 (6 bases). The CDR3 totals 15 residues. Germline V gene lookup returns CDR1 GTSNPN and CDR2 SVGIG (reference sequence). CDR3 amino acids: CAWSVHRTVNTEGFF. Here the CDR3 DNA reads TGTGCCTGGAGTGTTCACCGGACAGTGAACACTGAAGGTTTCTTT.

The count of this clonotype is one. This sequence joins TRBV11-2 and TRBJ2-3, with D tentatively TRBD1 (5 bases). Per the germline V gene, CDR1 is SGHAT and CDR2 is FQNNGV. V was trimmed by 5 bases and J by 5 bases, leaving 14 bases between them. CDR3 length: 14 amino acids. CDR3 protein: CASSGTGRLDTQYF. The CDR3 DNA sequence: TGTGCCAGCAGCGGAACAGGCCGTTTAGATACGCAGTATTTT. Using reference TRBV11-2 and TRBJ2-3 for the parts outside the CDR3, the full variable domain is EAGVAQSPRYKIIEKRQSVAFWCNPISGHATLYWYQQILGQGPKLLIQFQNNGVVDDSQLPKDRFSAERLKGVDSTLKIQPAKLEDSAVYLCASSGTGRLDTQYFGPGTRLTVL.

This clonotype was observed many times. The chain combines TRBV27 with TRBJ2-1; D is unclear. With 5 bases removed from V and 2 bases from J, the gap between germline ends came to 13 bases. Germline V CDR1 and CDR2: MNHEY, SMNVEV (reference sequence). CDR3 length: 15 residues. CDR3: CASSPSNPTYNEQFF. In nucleotides, the CDR3 is TGTGCCAGCAGTCCATCCAACCCCACCTACAATGAGCAGTTCTTC.

The chain has TRBV15 and TRBJ2-7, with TRBD1 matching 8 bases. CDR1 and CDR2 (germline): LNHNV, YYDKDF (reference sequence). The V segment lost 9 bases and the J segment 5 bases; nucleotides outside the gene matches: 6. CDR3 length equals 12 residues. CDR3 in DNA: TGTGCCACGACAGGGGTAGGAGACGAGCAGTACTTC. Residues: CATTGVGDEQYF.

This clonotype was picked up many times. The rearrangement joins TRBV10-1 to TRBJ2-5, with D unresolved. Between the trimmed V and J ends, which lost 2 bases and 2 bases, there was a span of 12 bases. CDR1 and CDR2 (germline): WNHNN, SYGVQD (reference sequence). The CDR3 covers 15 residues. In nucleotides, the CDR3 is TGCGCCAGCAGTGAGGGAAAACTACCTCAAGAGACCCAGTACTTC. It codes for CASSEGKLPQETQYF.

This clonotype was recorded a few times. The gene calls are TRBV6-1 and TRBJ2-3; the match to TRBD1 covers 7 bases. Trimming cost V 6 bases and J 1 base; bases outside gene matches: 13. The germline CDR1 and CDR2 sequences are MNHNS and SASEGT. The CDR3 totals 17 residues. The CDR3 sequence: CASSQTYRGMGTDTQYF. As DNA, the CDR3 is TGTGCCAGCAGCCAAACCTACAGGGGAATGGGCACAGATACGCAGTATTTT.

The chain has TRBV5-1 and TRBJ2-1; 16 positions agree with TRBD2. V lost 2 bases to trimming and J lost 9 bases; unmatched junction nucleotides: 5. Germline CDR1 reads SGHRS; CDR2 reads YFSETQ. The CDR3 sequence is 16 residues long. For the CDR3, the DNA is TGCGCCAGCAGCTTACTGGGACTAGCGGGAGGGATTGAGCAGTTCTTC. It specifies CASSLLGLAGGIEQFF. The full variable domain, completed using reference TRBV5-1 and TRBJ2-1, is KAGVTQTPRYLIKTRGQQVTLSCSPISGHRSVSWYQQTPGQGLQFLFEYFSETQRNKGNFPGRFSGRQFSNSRSEMNVSTLELGDSALYLCASSLLGLAGGIEQFFGPGTRLTVL.

The chain uses TRBV7-3 and TRBJ1-1; D is unresolved. This CDR3 spans 14 amino acids. Germline CDR1 is SGHTA and CDR2 is FQGTGA. V was shortened by 5 bases and J by 5 bases, with 15 bases between the two germline ends. The CDR3 here is CASSAGSGGTEAFF. The CDR3 region has the DNA TGTGCCAGCAGCGCCGGGTCCGGCGGAACTGAAGCTTTCTTT.

This clonotype was counted only a few times. The V gene is TRBV5-1, the J gene TRBJ1-5; D gene ambiguous. CDR1 is SGHRS, CDR2 YFSETQ, per germline. Trimming pared 0 bases from V and 4 bases from J, leaving 5 bases between. CDR3 length equals 13 residues. For the CDR3, the DNA is TGCGCCAGCAGCTTGGCTCTAAATCAGCCCCAGCATTTT. Translating it yields CASSLALNQPQHF.

This clonotype occurred many times. This sequence joins TRBV18 and TRBJ1-1, with no clear D. The CDR3 runs 15 residues. The V end was cut by 3 bases, the J end by 5 bases, with 16 bases between. The germline V gene has CDR1 KGHSH and CDR2 LQKENI. The CDR3 region is CASSPFGQENTEAFF. As DNA, the CDR3 is TGTGCCAGCTCACCCTTTGGGCAGGAAAATACTGAAGCTTTCTTT.

The rearrangement joins TRBV18 to TRBJ2-2; weak D call: TRBD1 (6 bases). This CDR3 has 17 amino acids. Germline values: CDR1 KGHSH, CDR2 LQKENI. Trimming pared 4 bases from V and 4 bases from J, leaving 19 bases between. The CDR3 DNA is TGTGCCAGCTCACAAGTGCCAGCACAGGGTAGCACCGGGGAGCTGTTTTTT. Translating it yields CASSQVPAQGSTGELFF.

The table lists this clonotype with many counts. This chain uses TRBV7-8 with TRBJ1-1; D gene uncertain. Germline values: CDR1 SGHVS, CDR2 FQNEAQ. The CDR3 runs 13 residues. V lost 6 bases and J 6 bases, leaving 14 bases between the germline ends. The CDR3 sequence is CASRVGVYAEAFF. CDR3 in DNA: TGTGCCAGCAGAGTTGGGGTTTACGCTGAAGCTTTCTTT. Complete variable domain (other parts from reference TRBV7-8 and TRBJ1-1): GAGVSQSPRYKVAKRGQDVALRCDPISGHVSLFWYQQALGQGPEFLTYFQNEAQLDKSGLPSDRFFAERPEGSVSTLKIQRTQQEDSAVYLCASRVGVYAEAFFGQGTRLTVV.

Comment on this clonotype: A clone one base away is much larger, so this may be a read error. Since no conserved phenylalanine or tryptophan closes the CDR3, a read error is the likely cause. This chain uses TRBV14 with TRBJ2-7, with TRBD1 identical over 9 bases. J was trimmed by 2 bases and V by 4 bases; bases with no gene match: 6. Germline values: CDR1 SGHDN, CDR2 FVKESK. This CDR3 spans 15 amino acids. CDR3 sequence reads: CASSRSGTGTYEQYL. CDR3 coding DNA: TGTGCCAGCAGCCGGTCCGGGACAGGGACCTACGAGCAGTACCTC.

This clonotype was counted a few times. J is TRBJ2-2 and V is TRBV24-1; possibly TRBD2 for D (6 bases). The CDR3 is 14 amino acids. V dropped 7 bases and J dropped 4 bases, with 12 bases sitting between them. Germline assignment: CDR1 KGHDR and CDR2 SFDVKD. DNA for the CDR3: TGTGCCACCAGGGCTAGCGTGAGCACCGGGGAGCTGTTTTTT. Protein sequence: CATRASVSTGELFF.

This clonotype was found a few times. The CDR3 DNA reads TGTGCCAGCAGCTGGGGGCCAGTCGATCAGCCCCAGCATTTT. Translation: CASSWGPVDQPQHF. The gene calls are TRBV2 and TRBJ1-5, with a possible D match to TRBD1 (6 bases). Trimming took off 6 bases at V and 5 bases at J, with 14 bases between the two ends. Germline lookup yields CDR1 SNHLY and CDR2 FYNNEI. The CDR3 contains 14 residues.

This clonotype was found many times. V gene TRBV7-9 combines with J gene TRBJ1-1; D possibly corresponds to TRBD1 (5 bases). Between the trimmed V and J ends, which lost 5 bases and 0 bases, there was a span of 13 bases. Per germline, CDR1 SEHNR and CDR2 FQNEAQ (reference sequence). This CDR3 is 15 amino acids long. The CDR3 DNA sequence: TGTGCCAGCAGCCCCCCGGGACGCCTGAACACTGAAGCTTTCTTT. Protein: CASSPPGRLNTEAFF.